A single sample gave rise to the 31 T cell receptor beta chains below, sequenced in a study of CD8 T cells in ankylosing spondylitis. TCRdb independently ran MiXCR on the 5' RACE reads; one entry per CDR3 protein. The sample lists tens of thousands of distinct CDR3 sequences; around 25% were seen once. The sequencing input was blood, either unsorted or a sorted T cell fraction (not recorded which). Receptors originate from a male donor with ankylosing spondylitis or in good health (not recorded which).

This clonotype has more than one count but fewer than ten. The chain uses TRBV27 and TRBJ2-1; no definite D call. This CDR3 has 12 amino acids. In germline, CDR1 is MNHEY, CDR2 SMNVEV (reference sequence). With 2 bases removed from V and 7 bases from J, the gap between germline ends came to 6 bases. CDR3 loop: CASSLPGNEQFF. In nucleotides, the CDR3 is TGTGCCAGCAGTTTACCCGGTAATGAGCAGTTCTTC.

The V and J genes are TRBV11-2 and TRBJ2-1; D remains unclear. Between the trimmed V and J ends, which lost 1 base and 7 bases, there was a span of 8 bases. The CDR3 covers 13 residues. Germline loops: CDR1 SGHAT, CDR2 FQNNGV. CDR3 sequence: CASSLGSWNEQFF. The DNA of the CDR3 is TGTGCCAGCAGCTTAGGGAGCTGGAATGAGCAGTTCTTC.

The chain is built from TRBV12-3 or TRBV12-4 and TRBJ2-4; a weak D match, TRBD2 (5 bases). Trimming shortened V by 7 bases and J by 6 bases, and 19 bases separated the two germline ends. CDR3 length equals 15 residues. CDR3 protein: CASTPGVGGRNIQYF. CDR3 nucleotide sequence: TGTGCCAGCACCCCCGGGGTTGGCGGGCGAAACATTCAGTACTTC.

The sample holds many counts of this clonotype. Germline is not matched at one junction end, which may reflect a read error. The rearrangement joins TRBV7-9 to TRBJ2-1, with 10 bases that match TRBD2. Germline loops: CDR1 SEHNR, CDR2 FQNEAQ (reference sequence). The CDR3 has 14 amino acids. The CDR3 loop reads CASSLAGEFDEQFF. The DNA of the CDR3 is TGTGCCAGCAGCCTAGCGGGAGAGTTCGATGAGCAGTTCTTC.

This clonotype was seen a handful of times. The chain has TRBV20-1 and TRBJ2-3; D perhaps matches TRBD1 (5 bases). This CDR3 contains 12 residues. Between the trimmed V and J ends, which lost 7 bases and 5 bases, there was a span of 13 bases. Germline V gene lookup returns CDR1 DFQATT and CDR2 SNEGSKA (reference sequence). CDR3 coding DNA: TGCAGTGTTCACCTACAGGAAGATACGCAGTATTTT. This sequence encodes CSVHLQEDTQYF.

The rearrangement uses TRBV10-3 and TRBJ2-5; TRBD2 agrees at 8 bases. CDR1 ENHRY and CDR2 SYGVKD come from the germline V gene. The length of the CDR3 is 15 residues. J gave up 7 bases and V 0 bases, and 7 bases lay outside the gene matches. CDR3 DNA sequence: TGTGCCATCAGTGAGTCCCCAGCGGGAGAGGGGACCCAGTACTTC. It yields the protein CAISESPAGEGTQYF.

This chain uses TRBV7-6 with TRBJ2-5; D is unclear. Germline assignment: CDR1 SGHVS and CDR2 FNYEAQ. Deletions cut 2 bases from V and 11 bases from J, with 9 bases between. This CDR3 is built from 11 residues. In DNA form, the CDR3 reads TGTGCCAGCAGCTTAAACGGCGATCAGTACTTC. It translates to CASSLNGDQYF.

The chain combines TRBV27 with TRBJ2-7; TRBD1 matches 10 bases. The V and J ends lost 5 bases and 3 bases, in that order; junction bases with no gene match: 7. CDR1 MNHEY and CDR2 SMNVEV come from the germline V gene (reference sequence). This CDR3 region has 15 residues. CDR3 coding DNA: TGTGCCAGCAGTAACGCCGGGACAGGGGTCTACGAGCAGTACTTC. It encodes CASSNAGTGVYEQYF.

The J gene is TRBJ2-2, the V gene TRBV11-1; D may be TRBD1 (6 bases). The germline V gene has CDR1 SGHAT and CDR2 FQDESV (reference sequence). Between the trimmed V and J ends, which lost 2 bases and 0 bases, there was a span of 19 bases. The CDR3 runs to 19 residues. This CDR3 is CASSLTLTGIITNTGELFF. For the CDR3, the DNA is TGTGCCAGCAGCTTAACCCTGACAGGAATTATCACGAACACCGGGGAGCTGTTTTTT.

This chain joins TRBV20-1 and TRBJ1-6, with a tentative D call TRBD1 (6 bases). The V end was cut by 5 bases, the J end by 1 base, with 15 bases between. The germline gives CDR1 DFQATT, CDR2 SNEGSKA (reference sequence). This CDR3 contains 16 residues. The DNA for the CDR3 is TGCAGTGCTTCGACAGGCTCTCGATCCTATAATTCACCCCTCCACTTT. It specifies CSASTGSRSYNSPLHF.

This clonotype was seen a few times. The chain recombines TRBV4-1 with TRBJ2-2; tentatively, D is TRBD1 or TRBD2 (5 bases each). This CDR3 spans 15 amino acids. Germline-derived CDR1 and CDR2 are MGHRA and YSYEKL. V gave up 4 bases and J gave up 4 bases, with 13 bases separating them. The CDR3 region is CASSRERGATGELFF. The CDR3, as DNA: TGCGCCAGCAGCCGCGAGAGGGGAGCCACCGGGGAGCTGTTTTTT.

This chain links TRBV5-1 with TRBJ2-7, with D perhaps matching TRBD1 or TRBD2 (5 bases each). V was clipped by 0 bases and J by 1 base, with 8 bases between them. CDR1 and CDR2 (germline): SGHRS, YFSETQ. The CDR3 covers 14 residues. This chain's CDR3 is CASSLAWGSYEQYF. CDR3 DNA: TGCGCCAGCAGCTTGGCCTGGGGGTCCTACGAGCAGTACTTC.

The J gene is TRBJ2-7, the V gene TRBV20-1; D perhaps matches TRBD2 (5 bases). Trimming pared 3 bases from V and 3 bases from J, leaving 12 bases between. Germline CDR1 reads DFQATT; CDR2 reads SNEGSKA (reference sequence). This CDR3 is 13 amino acids long. This CDR3 reads CSARRAAYYEQYV. CDR3 DNA: TGCAGTGCTAGGCGGGCAGCTTACTACGAGCAGTACGTC.

The V gene is TRBV20-1, the J gene TRBJ2-3; 10 bases match TRBD2. The V gene's germline CDR1 is DFQATT and CDR2 SNEGSKA (reference sequence). CDR3 length: 16 residues. The junction had 7 bases not matched to a gene; V was cut back by 3 bases and J by 1 base. The CDR3 DNA follows: TGCAGTGCTAGCCACAGGACTAGCGGAGGCACAGATACGCAGTATTTT. Amino acids: CSASHRTSGGTDTQYF.

This chain joins TRBV20-1 and TRBJ1-1; D call uncertain. CDR3 size: 15 residues. V lost 6 bases and J 7 bases, leaving 24 bases between the germline ends. CDR1 is DFQATT, CDR2 SNEGSKA, per germline (reference sequence). Here the CDR3 DNA reads TGCAGTGCAATGCCACCGACCGGCGGACGGGGTGAAGCTTTCTTT. Protein sequence: CSAMPPTGGRGEAFF.

The V and J genes are TRBV15 and TRBJ1-2; D is uncertain. This CDR3 is built from 15 residues. CDR1 is LNHNV, CDR2 YYDKDF, per germline (reference sequence). V lost 0 bases and J 7 bases, leaving 15 bases between the germline ends. The CDR3 loop is CATSRDGGSLGGYTF. The CDR3 DNA sequence: TGTGCCACCAGCAGAGACGGAGGGTCATTGGGTGGCTACACCTTC.

The chain carries TRBV27 and TRBJ2-7; D call uncertain. With 5 bases removed from V and 5 bases from J, the gap between germline ends came to 16 bases. The CDR3 is 14 amino acids. CDR1 and CDR2 from the germline V gene are MNHEY and SMNVEV (reference sequence). CDR3 region: CASSGSGRFNEQYF. CDR3 coding DNA: TGTGCCAGCAGTGGCTCGGGTCGGTTTAACGAGCAGTACTTC.

The V call is TRBV5-1, the J call TRBJ2-3; D may be TRBD2 (6 bases). V was shortened by 4 bases and J by 0 bases, with 15 bases between the two germline ends. Per germline, CDR1 SGHRS and CDR2 YFSETQ. This CDR3 contains 16 residues. The CDR3 DNA reads TGCGCCAGCAGCCCCGGTGGTAGCGGCAGCACAGATACGCAGTATTTT. Translating gives CASSPGGSGSTDTQYF.

This sequence joins TRBV28 and TRBJ1-1; no clear D gene. CDR3 length: 13 residues. V lost 5 bases to trimming and J lost 0 bases, with 7 bases between them. Germline CDR1 MDHEN, CDR2 SYDVKM. CDR3 residues: CASSDPMNTEAFF. The CDR3 DNA sequence: TGTGCCAGCAGTGACCCGATGAACACTGAAGCTTTCTTT.

J is TRBJ1-2 and V is TRBV6-5; possible D gene TRBD1, 5 bases. The CDR3 is 16 residues long. Germline CDR1 is MNHEY and CDR2 is SVGAGI. Deletions cut 1 base from V and 2 bases from J, with 14 bases between. The CDR3 region is CASSYLSGRKNYGYTF. CDR3 DNA sequence: TGTGCCAGCAGTTACTTGTCGGGACGCAAAAACTATGGCTACACCTTC.

This sequence joins TRBV30 and TRBJ2-1; no definite D call. The CDR3 covers 15 residues. Germline V gene sequence: CDR1 GTSNPN, CDR2 SVGIG (reference sequence). V gave up 3 bases and J gave up 5 bases, with 17 bases separating them. The CDR3, as DNA: TGTGCCTGGAGCCGTCTCAGGTTTGAGCACAATGAGCAGTTCTTC. Residues: CAWSRLRFEHNEQFF.

The chain has TRBV5-1 and TRBJ2-1; tentatively, D is TRBD1 (5 bases). The V and J ends lost 7 bases and 1 base respectively, with 18 bases between them. Germline V gene lookup returns CDR1 SGHRS and CDR2 YFSETQ. The CDR3 spans 16 residues. In DNA form, the CDR3 reads TGCGCCAGCGGGCATGAGACAGAAAGGTCCTACAATGAGCAGTTCTTC. This encodes CASGHETERSYNEQFF.

This clonotype has only a few counts. This rearrangement joins TRBV20-1 to TRBJ1-2, with 7 nucleotides matching TRBD1. CDR3 size: 12 residues. CDR1 is DFQATT and CDR2 is SNEGSKA in the germline V gene (reference sequence). V lost 5 bases, J lost 10 bases, and 10 bases stayed unmatched. The CDR3 spells CSAPDPGGAYTF. CDR3 coding DNA: TGCAGTGCTCCGGACCCAGGGGGGGCCTACACCTTC.

This clonotype has more than one count but fewer than ten. This chain uses TRBV5-1 with TRBJ1-2, with TRBD1 matching 7 bases. CDR3 length: 13 residues. CDR1 SGHRS and CDR2 YFSETQ come from the germline V gene. Trimming at V came to 2 bases and at J to 6 bases, leaving 4 bases not matched to a gene. The CDR3 loop reads CASSLDRVDGYTF. The CDR3 DNA sequence: TGCGCCAGCAGCTTAGACAGGGTGGATGGCTACACCTTC.

This clonotype was counted only a few times. V usage is TRBV5-5 and J usage is TRBJ2-3; TRBD2 aligns across 14 bases. The CDR3 spans 16 residues. J lost 4 bases, V lost 4 bases, and 5 bases had no gene match. The germline V gene has CDR1 SGHKS and CDR2 YYEKEE (reference sequence). The CDR3 protein is CASSPGTSGSSDTQYF. The DNA of the CDR3 is TGTGCCAGCAGCCCAGGGACTAGCGGGAGTTCAGATACGCAGTATTTT.

This clonotype was found a few times. The CDR3 protein is CSALPPSTDTQYF. DNA for the CDR3: TGCAGTGCTCTCCCCCCCAGCACAGATACGCAGTATTTT. The chain joins TRBV20-1 to TRBJ2-3; no definite D call. Germline-derived CDR1 and CDR2 are DFQATT and SNEGSKA (reference sequence). This CDR3 spans 13 amino acids. V was pared by 5 bases and J by 0 bases, with 9 bases between.

The chain combines TRBV18 with TRBJ1-1; no firm D call. This CDR3 has 12 amino acids. Trimming left V 4 bases short and J 3 bases short, with 6 bases between. The germline V gene encodes CDR1 KGHSH and CDR2 LQKENI. The CDR3 bases are TGTGCCAGCTCACTCCGGGACACTGAAGCTTTCTTT. It is translated as CASSLRDTEAFF.

This clonotype was counted only a few times. The rearrangement uses TRBV7-2 and TRBJ2-1; unclear D gene. V lost 8 bases and J 7 bases, leaving 21 bases between the germline ends. There are 15 residues in the CDR3. Germline CDR1 and CDR2: SGHTA and FQGNSA. The CDR3 here is CASGLRRAMKNEQFF. The CDR3, as DNA: TGTGCCAGCGGGTTACGAAGGGCCATGAAAAATGAGCAGTTCTTC.

V gene TRBV7-9 combines with J gene TRBJ2-3; D is unclear. V lost 1 base to trimming and J lost 3 bases, with 17 bases between them. Germline lookup yields CDR1 SEHNR and CDR2 FQNEAQ (reference sequence). The length of the CDR3 is 17 residues. The CDR3 DNA reads as TGTGCCAGCAGCTTAGACACGGCGTTCTCTGGTACAGATACGCAGTATTTT. Its translation is CASSLDTAFSGTDTQYF.

The count of this clonotype is one. The chain couples TRBV28 to TRBJ2-3, with 7 bases aligning to TRBD2. V shed 7 bases and J 2 bases; nucleotides not matched to a gene: 12. CDR3 length: 16 residues. Germline CDR1 reads MDHEN; CDR2 reads SYDVKM. CDR3 nucleotide sequence: TGTGCCAGCACTTCGGGGGGACGCAGGGACACAGATACGCAGTATTTT. Its protein is CASTSGGRRDTDTQYF. The full variable domain, with the rest looked up from reference TRBV28 and TRBJ2-3, is DVKVTQSSRYLVKRTGEKVFLECVQDMDHENMFWYRQDPGLGLRLIYFSYDVKMKEKGDIPEGYSVSREKKERFSLILESASTNQTSMYLCASTSGGRRDTDTQYFGPGTRLTVL.

This sequence joins TRBV7-3 and TRBJ2-1; the match to TRBD2 covers 7 bases. The CDR3 totals 15 residues. Per the germline V gene, CDR1 is SGHTA and CDR2 is FQGTGA. Trimming cost V 1 base and J 8 bases; bases outside gene matches: 8. In DNA, the CDR3 is TGTGCCAGCAGCTTAATACCGGTTGCGGGAGATGAGCAGTTCTTC. Translation gives CASSLIPVAGDEQFF.